The sequence of this T cell receptor beta chain was determined in a study of T cell responses to AZD1222 COVID-19 vaccine. For the study at large: Investigators merged groups given second doses at roughly 4 or roughly 12 weeks.

About this clone: No antigen is known for it.

TCRdb's copy holds only in-frame clones and misses some; the assay was immunoSEQ multiplex PCR. The repertoire has 150,000 to 200,000 clones, 85% to 95% of them found once; the top ten carry roughly 3.9%. This CDR3 is 13 amino acids long. With 1 base removed from V and 8 bases from J, the gap between germline ends came to 9 bases. General study points: Elevations in Spike-specific TCR breadth and depth followed administration of two AZD1222 doses. Among those given AZD1222, only 6 or 7 were seropositive at baseline. A reported finding is that nearly half of spike-specific TCRs target unmutated variant regions.

Specimen: peripheral blood, collected on day 0 of AZD1222 vaccination. This TCR derives from an adult in good health. V is TRBV12-3 or TRBV12-4 and J is TRBJ1-5, with D possibly TRBD1 on 5 matching bases. In DNA, the CDR3 is TGTGCCAGCAGTTTAGGGACAATGGAGCCCCAGCATTTT. It specifies CASSLGTMEPQHF.